The 20 T cell receptor beta chains in this list originate from one sample, sequenced in a study of cytomegalovirus exposure and HLA in healthy donors. Both 60 Vbeta primers and 13 Jbeta primers went into the PCR. This table comes from immunoSEQ multiplex PCR, and its TCRdb copy is limited to in-frame clones, with some not included. This sample has some 130,000 clones, with roughly 80% found just once. The sequenced material came from PBMCs. The receptors originated from a male donor in good health and CMV-seropositive.

This chain uses TRBV11-2 with TRBJ2-1; D perhaps matches TRBD2 (6 bases). This CDR3 has 16 amino acids. Germline assignment: CDR1 SGHAT and CDR2 FQNNGV. V lost 2 bases to trimming and J lost 8 bases, with 19 bases between them. The CDR3 spells CASSLIWDSGFDEQFF. CDR3 DNA: TGTGCCAGCAGCTTAATTTGGGACTCTGGATTCGATGAGCAGTTCTTC.

The rearrangement uses TRBV6-1 and TRBJ1-4; 10 bases match TRBD1. Looked up from germline, CDR1 is MNHNS and CDR2 is SASEGT. With 2 bases clipped from V and 7 bases from J, the junction kept 1 base outside the gene matches. The CDR3 is 14 amino acids. The CDR3 sequence: CASSEWTGGEKLFF. The CDR3 nucleotides are TGTGCCAGCAGTGAATGGACAGGGGGTGAAAAACTGTTTTTT.

This chain connects TRBV28 to TRBJ2-2; D might be TRBD1 (5 bases). The CDR3 has 17 amino acids. Germline V gene sequence: CDR1 MDHEN, CDR2 SYDVKM. Trimming removed 4 bases at V and 2 bases at J, with 17 bases between. The CDR3 region is CASSSGYGFINTGELFF. Here the CDR3 DNA reads TGTGCCAGCAGTTCAGGGTATGGGTTTATAAACACCGGGGAGCTGTTTTTT.

The J gene is TRBJ2-1, the V gene TRBV7-2; TRBD2 agrees at 8 bases. V trimming: 5 bases; J trimming: 2 bases; junction bases outside the gene matches: 5. CDR3 length: 15 amino acids. Germline CDR1 SGHTA, CDR2 FQGNSA. CDR3: CASSLERGPYNEQFF. CDR3 nucleotide sequence: TGTGCCAGCAGCCTGGAGCGGGGGCCCTACAATGAGCAGTTCTTC.

The V and J genes are TRBV2 and TRBJ2-3; TRBD1 might be the D (6 bases). Germline V gene sequence: CDR1 SNHLY, CDR2 FYNNEI. Deletions cut 8 bases from V and 2 bases from J, with 11 bases between. The CDR3 runs to 13 residues. The CDR3 reads CASQGLLTDTQYF. The CDR3 DNA reads TGTGCCAGCCAGGGGCTCCTCACAGATACGCAGTATTTT.

V gene TRBV5-1 combines with J gene TRBJ2-7; 7 bases line up with TRBD2. Germline V gene data show CDR1 as SGHRS and CDR2 as YFSETQ. CDR3 size: 17 residues. The V gene end was trimmed by 2 bases and the J gene end by 0 bases; junction bases not matched to a gene: 11. The CDR3: CASSFSASGTNSYEQYF. The CDR3, as DNA: TGCGCCAGCAGCTTCAGCGCTAGCGGTACGAACTCCTACGAGCAGTACTTC.

The J gene is TRBJ1-6, the V gene TRBV15; TRBD1 matches 7 bases. CDR3 length: 16 residues. The V gene end was trimmed by 6 bases and the J gene end by 5 bases; junction bases not matched to a gene: 10. Germline V lookup: CDR1 LNHNV, CDR2 YYDKDF (reference sequence). This CDR3 reads CATRSYGTDHNSPLHF. The CDR3 DNA reads as TGTGCCACCAGATCCTACGGGACAGATCATAATTCACCCCTCCACTTT.

CDR3: CASSQGFGTANTGELFF. The DNA for the CDR3 is TGCGCCAGCAGCCAAGGGTTTGGGACAGCGAACACCGGGGAGCTGTTTTTT. The chain couples TRBV4-3 to TRBJ2-2; 7 bases fit TRBD1. V lost 1 base and J lost 0; bases outside the gene matches: 5. Germline values: CDR1 LGHNA, CDR2 YSLEER. The CDR3 is 17 amino acids.

The V and J genes are TRBV7-9 and TRBJ1-1; TRBD1 is a possible D gene (5 bases). Trimming shortened V by 5 bases and J by 7 bases, and 11 bases separated the two germline ends. CDR3 size: 12 residues. Germline V gene sequence: CDR1 SEHNR, CDR2 FQNEAQ (reference sequence). The CDR3 DNA reads TGTGCCAGCAGCCCCGGACATCTTGAAGCTTTCTTT. It translates to CASSPGHLEAFF.

This rearrangement joins TRBV27 to TRBJ2-5; 8 bases are a match to TRBD1. Germline CDR1 and CDR2: MNHEY and SMNVEV (reference sequence). The CDR3 is 17 amino acids. V lost 5 bases, J lost 4 bases, and 15 bases stayed unmatched. The CDR3: CASSDETGQGSGETQYF. As DNA, the CDR3 is TGTGCCAGCAGTGATGAAACTGGACAGGGATCAGGAGAGACCCAGTACTTC.

Only a few counts were recorded for this clone. The chain uses TRBV25-1 and TRBJ2-3; D is uncertain. This CDR3 has 15 amino acids. Trimming removed 3 bases at V and 0 bases at J, with 10 bases between. In germline, CDR1 is MGHDK, CDR2 SYGVNS. The CDR3 nucleotides read TGTGCCAGCAGTGACCACCGGTCTAGCACAGATACGCAGTATTTT. It encodes CASSDHRSSTDTQYF.

The genes are TRBV25-1 and TRBJ1-4; D not certain. Trimming left V 3 bases short and J 5 bases short, with 7 bases between. Germline loops: CDR1 MGHDK, CDR2 SYGVNS. The CDR3 has 13 residues. The CDR3 is CASSDRLNEKLFF. DNA for the CDR3: TGTGCCAGCAGTGACAGACTAAATGAAAAACTGTTTTTT.

Concerning this clone itself: Different DNA sequences within this sample yield the same CDR3. The CDR3 sequence is CASSFTSGSYEQYF. CDR3 DNA sequence: TGCGCCAGCAGCTTCACTAGCGGGAGTTACGAGCAGTACTTC. The V gene is TRBV5-1, the J gene TRBJ2-7; 11 bases align to TRBD2. Germline-derived CDR1 and CDR2 are SGHRS and YFSETQ. The CDR3 length is 14 residues. With 2 bases clipped from V and 4 bases from J, the junction kept 2 bases outside the gene matches.

The chain couples TRBV6-5 to TRBJ2-5; tentatively, D is TRBD2 (5 bases). The germline V gene has CDR1 MNHEY and CDR2 SVGAGI. This CDR3 comprises 15 residues. Trimming stripped 2 bases from V and 3 bases from J, with 13 bases between. CDR3 region: CASSYGLPGKETQYF. As DNA, the CDR3 is TGTGCCAGCAGTTACGGTCTCCCGGGGAAAGAGACCCAGTACTTC.

The chain employs TRBV29-1 and TRBJ2-3, with D possibly matching TRBD2 (6 bases). The germline V gene encodes CDR1 SQVTM and CDR2 ANQGSEA. The length of the CDR3 is 14 residues. V dropped 8 bases and J dropped 0 bases, with 15 bases sitting between them. DNA for the CDR3: TGCAGCACAAGTGCGGGGCTTAGCACAGATACGCAGTATTTT. This gives the protein CSTSAGLSTDTQYF.

This clone was seen only a few times. This chain connects TRBV9 to TRBJ2-7, with 8 bases lining up with TRBD1. Germline V gives CDR1 SGDLS, CDR2 YYNGEE. V lost 2 bases and J lost 9; bases outside the gene matches: 10. The CDR3 totals 14 residues. The CDR3 nucleotides are TGTGCCAGCAGCGTCGGCAGGGGGCGCGAAGGGCAGTACTTC. As protein: CASSVGRGREGQYF.

As DNA, the CDR3 is TGTGCCTGGAGTCGCGGTTATAATGAAAAACTGTTTTTT. Translating it yields CAWSRGYNEKLFF. V and J are TRBV30 and TRBJ1-4; D gene ambiguous. The germline CDR1 and CDR2 sequences are GTSNPN and SVGIG (reference sequence). CDR3 length equals 13 residues. V was pared by 2 bases and J by 4 bases, with 8 bases between.

CDR3: CASSVFRGSFYEQYF. The CDR3 coding sequence is TGTGCCAGCAGCGTTTTCAGGGGTTCCTTCTACGAGCAGTACTTC. V usage is TRBV14 and J usage is TRBJ2-7, with a weak D call TRBD1 (6 bases). CDR3 length: 15 amino acids. Germline V gene lookup returns CDR1 SGHDN and CDR2 FVKESK. V shed 5 bases and J shed 3 bases, with 17 bases lying between them.

The genes are TRBV5-4 and TRBJ2-5; TRBD2 matches 9 bases. This CDR3 region has 15 residues. After removal of 4 bases from V and 2 bases from J, the junction contained 6 bases not matched to a gene. Germline V gene lookup returns CDR1 SGHNT and CDR2 YYREEE (reference sequence). CDR3 sequence (DNA): TGTGCCAGCAGCAGCATAGCGGGAGCGCAAGAGACCCAGTACTTC. Translated, it gives CASSSIAGAQETQYF.

V usage is TRBV5-4 and J usage is TRBJ2-7; weak D call: TRBD2 (6 bases). The CDR3 runs to 14 residues. Trimming shortened V by 4 bases and J by 0 bases, and 11 bases separated the two germline ends. The germline CDR1 and CDR2 sequences are SGHNT and YYREEE (reference sequence). As DNA, the CDR3 is TGTGCCAGCAGCCGCCCTAGCGCCTCCTACGAGCAGTACTTC. It is translated as CASSRPSASYEQYF.